This T cell receptor beta chain derives from a study of blood T cell repertoires in COVID-19. Study details: Specimens from acute and convalescent COVID-19 originated in the United States, Italy and Spain.

V lost 6 bases to trimming and J lost 3 bases; unmatched junction nucleotides: 6. The CDR3 spans 15 residues. Germline values: CDR1 SGHTA, CDR2 FQGNSA. This clone occurred once. Authors' processing steps: It was from reference gene primer amplification that nucleated cell counts were estimated. Assay used: immunoSEQ multiplex PCR; TCRdb lists only in-frame clones, some missing. That table supplies the V and J calls and clone size; D and trimming were determined from the DNA. The data show under 250,000 clones, roughly 90% seen once. This receptor was identified in a man aged 55 to 69 with acute or convalescent COVID-19. The chain carries TRBV7-2 and TRBJ2-2; the match to TRBD2 covers 8 bases. Specimen: peripheral blood. CDR3 nucleotides: TGTGCCAGCAGTTTTAGCGGGGACGACACCGGGGAGCTGTTTTTT. Translation: CASSFSGDDTGELFF.